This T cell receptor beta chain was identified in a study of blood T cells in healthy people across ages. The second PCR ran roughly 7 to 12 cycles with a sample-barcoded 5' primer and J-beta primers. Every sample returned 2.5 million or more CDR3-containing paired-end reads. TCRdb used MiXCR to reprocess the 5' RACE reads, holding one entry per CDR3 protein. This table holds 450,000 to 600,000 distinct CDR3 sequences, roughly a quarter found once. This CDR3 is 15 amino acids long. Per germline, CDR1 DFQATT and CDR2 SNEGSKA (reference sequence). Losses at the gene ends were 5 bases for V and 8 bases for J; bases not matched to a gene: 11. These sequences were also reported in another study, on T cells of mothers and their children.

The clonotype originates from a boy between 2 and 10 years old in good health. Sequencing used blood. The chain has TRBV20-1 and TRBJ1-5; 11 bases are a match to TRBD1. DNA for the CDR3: TGCAGTGCTGGACGGACAGGGGGCCCTGGAGAGCCCCAGCATTTT. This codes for CSAGRTGGPGEPQHF.